These 23 T cell receptor beta chains originate from one sample sequenced in a study of blood T cells in healthy people across ages. Through a sample-barcoded 5' primer and a J-beta primer mix, a second PCR was run for roughly 6 to 12 cycles. TCRdb reprocessed the 5' RACE reads via MiXCR and lists one record per CDR3 protein. The sample includes fewer than 2,000,000 distinct CDR3 sequences, more than 35% of them seen just once. What was sequenced was blood. Source of these receptors: a human donor in good health.

This clonotype was detected only a few times. Here the CDR3 DNA reads TGCAGTGCCCCTGGGGCAGGTGGCTACACCTTC. It specifies CSAPGAGGYTF. The rearrangement joins TRBV20-1 to TRBJ1-2, with D perhaps matching TRBD1 (5 bases). Germline V gene lookup returns CDR1 DFQATT and CDR2 SNEGSKA (reference sequence). The length of the CDR3 is 11 residues. Trimming took 6 bases from V and 7 from J, leaving 12 bases between them.

Only a few counts were recorded for this clonotype. The J gene is TRBJ2-1, the V gene TRBV9; D possibly uses TRBD1 or TRBD2 (5 bases each). This CDR3 contains 11 residues. Trimming stripped 4 bases from V and 12 bases from J, with 11 bases between. Per the germline V gene, CDR1 is SGDLS and CDR2 is YYNGEE. CDR3 coding DNA: TGTGCCAGCAGCACAGGAGGTAGGCAGTTCTTC. Translating gives CASSTGGRQFF.

This clonotype was recorded a few times. The chain has TRBV4-3 and TRBJ2-1; the D gene is possibly TRBD2 (5 bases). The germline V gene has CDR1 LGHNA and CDR2 YSLEER. V lost 3 bases to trimming and J lost 8 bases, with 14 bases between them. The CDR3 consists of 14 residues. CDR3 DNA sequence: TGCGCCAGCAGCCACCTAGAGGGTATCCATGAGCAGTTCTTC. Protein sequence: CASSHLEGIHEQFF.

The V call is TRBV20-1, the J call TRBJ2-5, with TRBD1 as a possible D gene (5 bases). V gave up 0 bases and J gave up 11 bases, with 22 bases separating them. CDR1 is DFQATT and CDR2 is SNEGSKA in the germline V gene (reference sequence). CDR3 length: 15 amino acids. CDR3 protein: CSARDTAGRPDTQYF. CDR3 DNA: TGCAGTGCTAGAGATACGGCAGGGCGCCCAGATACGCAGTACTTC.

V gene TRBV24-1 combines with J gene TRBJ2-7, with a weak D call TRBD2 (5 bases). The CDR3 is made up of 15 amino acids. V was shortened by 7 bases and J by 0 bases, with 15 bases between the two germline ends. The germline V gene has CDR1 KGHDR and CDR2 SFDVKD. In DNA form, the CDR3 reads TGTGCCACCAGCACCTTAGAGGGTAGCTCCTACGAGCAGTACTTC. It specifies CATSTLEGSSYEQYF.

The CDR3 DNA sequence: TGTGCCAGCAAGCGACAGGGGGCGATGGGCTACACCTTC. This encodes CASKRQGAMGYTF. This chain connects TRBV6-5 to TRBJ1-2; 10 bases map to TRBD1. Germline-derived CDR1 and CDR2 are MNHEY and SVGAGI. The CDR3 is 13 residues long. The V gene end was trimmed by 7 bases and the J gene end by 8 bases; junction bases not matched to a gene: 7.

The chain joins TRBV25-1 to TRBJ2-7, with TRBD2 as a possible D gene (7 bases). Germline V gene lookup returns CDR1 MGHDK and CDR2 SYGVNS. The CDR3 is made up of 14 amino acids. V was clipped by 2 bases and J by 2 bases, with 10 bases between them. The DNA of the CDR3 is TGTGCCAGCAGTGAACGGGGGGCTGCCTACGAGCAGTACTTC. It specifies CASSERGAAYEQYF.

This chain connects TRBV29-1 to TRBJ2-5, with D unresolved. The DNA matches TRBJ2-7 better at its end, which makes the J call doubtful. The CDR3 extends over 11 amino acids. Germline V gene sequence: CDR1 SQVTM, CDR2 ANQGSEA. This CDR3 reads CSAEARYEQYF. The CDR3 nucleotides are TGCAGCGCCGAGGCCCGCTACGAGCAGTACTTC.

The chain combines TRBV5-1 with TRBJ2-5, with D possibly TRBD2 on 7 matching bases. Trimming cost V 1 base and J 1 base, with 17 bases left between them. This CDR3 has 17 amino acids. CDR1 SGHRS and CDR2 YFSETQ come from the germline V gene. The CDR3 region is CASSLWGGGSIQETQYF. CDR3 coding DNA: TGCGCCAGCAGCTTGTGGGGCGGGGGCTCAATCCAAGAGACCCAGTACTTC.

This clonotype was found a few times. The V call is TRBV29-1, the J call TRBJ1-1; a possible D gene is TRBD1 (6 bases). Germline loops: CDR1 SQVTM, CDR2 ANQGSEA. V lost 4 bases, J lost 11 bases, and 20 bases lay in between. The CDR3 consists of 13 residues. The CDR3 is CSVVGRGRRVAFF. CDR3 nucleotides: TGCAGCGTTGTGGGCAGGGGACGTAGAGTGGCTTTCTTT.

The chain couples TRBV7-8 to TRBJ2-5; D is unresolved. The germline CDR1 and CDR2 sequences are SGHVS and FQNEAQ. CDR3 length: 13 residues. The V end lost 5 bases, the J end lost 5 bases, and 12 bases lay between the germline ends. The CDR3 DNA reads TGTGCCAGCAGCCGAGCATCCTGGGAGACCCAGTACTTC. The encoded protein is CASSRASWETQYF.

A note on this clonotype: One end of the junction does not line up with germline, which may come from a read error. The chain carries TRBV20-1 and TRBJ1-5; D perhaps matches TRBD1 (6 bases). The CDR3 is made up of 14 amino acids. Germline V lookup: CDR1 DFQATT, CDR2 SNEGSKA (reference sequence). CDR3 sequence reads: CSARVRGSNRPQHF. The DNA of the CDR3 is TGCAGTGCTAGGGTCAGGGGAAGCAATCGGCCCCAGCATTTT.

The chain couples TRBV4-2 to TRBJ2-7; 12 bases align to TRBD2. The CDR3 is made up of 17 amino acids. Germline trimming cut 4 bases from V and 2 bases from J; bases unmatched to any gene: 9. Germline V CDR1 and CDR2: LGHNA, YNFKEQ. CDR3 nucleotide sequence: TGTGCCAGCAGCCCGCAGGCTAGCGGGGGGGCTACCTACGAGCAGTACTTC. Translated: CASSPQASGGATYEQYF.

The rearrangement uses TRBV7-2 and TRBJ1-5; a weak D match, TRBD1 (6 bases). The CDR3 spans 14 residues. CDR1 is SGHTA, CDR2 FQGNSA, per germline. V was trimmed by 5 bases and J by 6 bases, leaving 14 bases between them. The CDR3 sequence: CASSDTTGFQPQHF. The DNA of the CDR3 is TGTGCCAGCAGCGACACTACAGGGTTTCAGCCCCAGCATTTT.

The CDR3 is CASSWERGDNEQFF. As DNA, the CDR3 is TGTGCCAGCAGCTGGGAAAGGGGGGACAATGAGCAGTTCTTC. The chain is built from TRBV7-2 and TRBJ2-1; D is perhaps TRBD1 or TRBD2 (6 bases each). Germline V lookup: CDR1 SGHTA, CDR2 FQGNSA. CDR3 length: 14 amino acids. Trimming cost V 4 bases and J 5 bases, with 12 bases left between them. The full variable domain, with the rest looked up from reference TRBV7-2 and TRBJ2-1, is GAGVSQSPSNKVTEKGKDVELRCDPISGHTALYWYRQSLGQGLEFLIYFQGNSAPDKSGLPSDRFSAERTGGSVSTLTIQRTQQEDSAVYLCASSWERGDNEQFFGPGTRLTVL.

This sequence joins TRBV7-2 and TRBJ1-3, with 9 positions matching TRBD1. In germline, CDR1 is SGHTA, CDR2 FQGNSA. The ends lost 8 bases at V and 3 bases at J; junction bases unmatched: 11. The CDR3 totals 16 residues. The CDR3 loop reads CASSRDREGHGNTIYF. The DNA for the CDR3 is TGTGCCAGCTCCCGGGACAGGGAGGGACATGGAAACACCATATATTTT.

The gene calls are TRBV7-8 and TRBJ1-2; 11 nucleotides line up with TRBD1. Germline loops: CDR1 SGHVS, CDR2 FQNEAQ. The junction had 8 bases not matched to a gene; V was cut back by 4 bases and J by 4 bases. There are 16 residues in the CDR3. CDR3 nucleotides: TGTGCCAGCAGCTCCCTGGACAGGGGGCTCCTCTATGGCTACACCTTC. Translating gives CASSSLDRGLLYGYTF.

The J gene is TRBJ1-5, the V gene TRBV7-8; TRBD1 aligns across 7 bases. V shed 4 bases and J 6 bases; nucleotides not matched to a gene: 9. The CDR3 sequence is 15 residues long. Germline values: CDR1 SGHVS, CDR2 FQNEAQ. Written as DNA, the CDR3 is TGTGCCAGCAGCTCTCCAGGGGGAGGGGGTCAGCCCCAGCATTTT. Translated, it gives CASSSPGGGGQPQHF.

This clonotype was seen a few times. The J gene is TRBJ2-3, the V gene TRBV7-9, with a weak D call TRBD1 (5 bases). The CDR3 is made up of 13 amino acids. V lost 11 bases, J lost 0 bases, and 12 bases lay in between. Germline V gene lookup returns CDR1 SEHNR and CDR2 FQNEAQ (reference sequence). DNA of the CDR3: TGTGCCGTGGGGCCTATAAGCACAGATACGCAGTATTTT. It codes for CAVGPISTDTQYF.

The gene calls are TRBV29-1 and TRBJ2-5; 9 nucleotides agree with TRBD1. Gene TRBJ2-7 matches the end of the DNA better, so the J call may be wrong. Per germline, CDR1 SQVTM and CDR2 ANQGSEA. The CDR3 covers 14 residues. The CDR3 reads CSVEVAQGAYEQYF. The CDR3 coding sequence is TGCAGCGTTGAAGTTGCACAGGGGGCGTACGAGCAGTACTTC.

The sample holds a few counts of this clonotype. This rearrangement joins TRBV27 to TRBJ2-4, with D unresolved. The last part of the DNA fits TRBJ2-7 better; the J call may be wrong. The length of the CDR3 is 13 residues. Germline CDR1 is MNHEY and CDR2 is SMNVEV (reference sequence). Written as DNA, the CDR3 is TGTGCCAGTAGACCGCGCCCCCGACACGAGCAGTACTTC. Translating it yields CASRPRPRHEQYF.

The rearrangement joins TRBV6-5 to TRBJ2-2; no clear D gene. This CDR3 is 14 amino acids long. Germline-derived CDR1 and CDR2 are MNHEY and SVGAGI. Trimming removed 2 bases at V and 6 bases at J, with 10 bases between. The CDR3 coding sequence is TGTGCCAGCAGTTACGTTGTTAGCCCCGGGGAGCTGTTTTTT. Encoded protein: CASSYVVSPGELFF.

The chain recombines TRBV12-3 or TRBV12-4 with TRBJ2-1, with TRBD1 as a possible D gene (5 bases). V was clipped by 7 bases and J by 7 bases, with 23 bases between them. The CDR3 has 16 amino acids. DNA for the CDR3: TGTGCCAGCACCTATACCTCAGGACATTTTCGGAATGAGCAGTTCTTC. Translating gives CASTYTSGHFRNEQFF.